This T cell receptor beta chain comes out of a study of CD8+ T cells in alopecia areata. Study details: Treated patients were dosed with oral tofacitinib, taking 5 to 10 mg twice daily. Patients in the study were on tofacitinib for 6 to 18 months, then off it for 6 months.

The investigators collected lesional scalp punch biopsies and peripheral blood from alopecia areata patients. Sorting of CD4+ and CD8+ T cells was performed on PBMCs. TCR sequencing used cDNA made by reverse transcription of extracted RNA. The table came from immunoSEQ multiplex PCR; TCRdb's copy has only in-frame clones and leaves some out. This sample carries some 200,000 clones, over 50% of them seen once, and the ten largest clones take 14% to 15%. This clone showed up just a few times. Per the germline V gene, CDR1 is SEHNR and CDR2 is FQNEAQ (reference sequence). The CDR3 sequence is 18 residues long. Trimming took 5 bases from V and 0 from J, leaving 20 bases between them.

The rearrangement uses TRBV7-9 and TRBJ1-3; D gene uncertain. The TCR originated in a human donor with alopecia areata. The sample here was CD4+ T cells sorted from blood, taken at week 0. The CDR3 reads CASSPTRRRPSSGNTIYF. CDR3 in DNA: TGTGCCAGCAGCCCAACTCGACGCCGTCCCAGCTCTGGAAACACCATATATTTT.